A selection of T cell receptor beta chains follows, all from one sample in a study of glioma-infiltrating T cells. TCRdb reprocessed the multiplex PCR reads with MiXCR, giving one entry per CDR3 protein. The table has approximately 120,000 distinct CDR3 sequences, 25% to 30% seen once; the top ten hold 30% to 35%. Sequencing was carried out using glioma tissue, nonneoplastic brain tissue, or PBMCs (not recorded which). These receptors all come from a human donor with low-grade glioma or glioblastoma, undergoing nonglioma brain surgery, or in good health (not recorded which). Both conserved end residues are part of each CDR3. D genes are given only for firm matches. Size is stated for part of the rows, as once, few or many counts, or as a class when the clone is expanded.

size	V	length	D	J	DNA	CDR3
many	TRBV6-1	16	TRBD2	TRBJ2-3	TGTGCCAGCAGTACACAAGCGGGAGGGCCTTCAGATACGCAGTATTTT	CASSTQAGGPSDTQYF
.	TRBV12-3/TRBV12-4	13	.	TRBJ1-5	TGTGCCAGCAGTTTAGAATCGAGTCAGCCCCAGCATTTT	CASSLESSQPQHF
.	TRBV5-1	13	TRBD1	TRBJ2-5	TGCGCCAGCAGCACGGGACAGTTGGAGACCCAGTACTTC	CASSTGQLETQYF
few	TRBV6-2/TRBV6-3	12	.	TRBJ2-1	TGTGCCAGCAGGGACGGTACCAATGAGCAGTTCTTC	CASRDGTNEQFF
many	TRBV6-1	12	.	TRBJ2-7	TGTGCCAGCACCAGAGGGCGGAGCGAGCAGTACTTC	CASTRGRSEQYF
many	TRBV15	13	TRBD1	TRBJ1-1	TGTGCCACCAGCAGGTACAGGGGGGCTGAAGCTTTCTTT	CATSRYRGAEAFF
many	TRBV27	12	TRBD1	TRBJ1-2	TGTGCCAGCAGCCCACAGGGGGTAGGCTACACCTTC	CASSPQGVGYTF
.	TRBV7-3	15	.	TRBJ1-3	TGTGCCAGCAGCTTCTCTCCGGGATCTGGAAACACCATATATTTT	CASSFSPGSGNTIYF
few	TRBV3-1	16	.	TRBJ1-3	TGTGCCAGCAGCCCCTACGGCAGAAGCTCTGGAAACACCATATATTTT	CASSPYGRSSGNTIYF
many	TRBV7-2	14	.	TRBJ2-3	TGTGCCAGCACTATTTATGGGGTTGCAGATACGCAGTATTTT	CASTIYGVADTQYF
few	TRBV5-1	13	.	TRBJ2-5	TGCGCCAGCAGCTGGGACAACCAAGAGACCCAGTACTTC	CASSWDNQETQYF
many	TRBV19	15	TRBD1	TRBJ1-2	TGTGCCAGTTCCGGGACAGGGGTTTCGTACTATGGCTACACCTTC	CASSGTGVSYYGYTF
many	TRBV27	14	.	TRBJ1-5	TGTGCCAGCAGTCCATGGGATAGCAATCAGCCCCAGCATTTT	CASSPWDSNQPQHF
few	TRBV12-3/TRBV12-4	20	TRBD2	TRBJ2-1	TGTGCCAGCAGGCCGATGGAGGGGACTAGCGGGAAGTGGACCTACAATGAGCAGTTCTTC	CASRPMEGTSGKWTYNEQFF
many	TRBV2	14	.	TRBJ1-5	TGTGCCAGCAGTGGCCCCAGCAGCAATCAGCCCCAGCATTTT	CASSGPSSNQPQHF
many	TRBV19	13	TRBD2	TRBJ2-5	TGTGCCAGTACCTCGACTAGCGGAGAGACCCAGTACTTC	CASTSTSGETQYF
many	TRBV12-3/TRBV12-4	12	.	TRBJ1-5	TGTGCCAGCAGTCCCAGTGGTCAGCCCCAGCATTTT	CASSPSGQPQHF
.	TRBV20-1	13	.	TRBJ2-7	TGCAGTGAAAGTAAGGATGACTCTCTCGGGCAGTACTTC	CSESKDDSLGQYF
many	TRBV25-1	16	TRBD2	TRBJ2-3	TGTGCCAGCCCCTGGACTAGCGGGAGTCGGGCAGATACGCAGTATTTT	CASPWTSGSRADTQYF
many	TRBV3-1	15	TRBD1	TRBJ2-1	TGTGCCAGCAGCCACCCGGGACAGGGGGCCGTTGAGCAGTTCTTC	CASSHPGQGAVEQFF
.	TRBV28	12	.	TRBJ1-1	TGTGCCAGCAGGGCTACATACAAAGAAGCTTTCTTT	CASRATYKEAFF
many	TRBV15	13	.	TRBJ2-1	TGTGCCACCAGCAGAGTAATGACTAGTTCGCAGTTCTTC	CATSRVMTSSQFF
.	TRBV12-3/TRBV12-4	19	.	TRBJ1-1	TGTGCCAGAACCCCCCTGGGCTGGACAGATTCAACGTTGAACACTGAAGCTTTCTTT	CARTPLGWTDSTLNTEAFF
.	TRBV13	16	TRBD1	TRBJ1-1	TGTGTCAGCAGCACAGGGGACAGACAACGGGACACTGAAGCTTTCTTT	CVSSTGDRQRDTEAFF
.	TRBV9	13	.	TRBJ1-1	TGTGCCAGCAGCGTAGGAGGGTTCACTGAAGCTTTCTTT	CASSVGGFTEAFF
many	TRBV6-2/TRBV6-3	19	TRBD1	TRBJ1-2	TGTGCCAGCAGTTCTCCGGGACAGGGTCCTCTCCGCGCTAACTATGGCTACACCTTC	CASSSPGQGPLRANYGYTF
many	TRBV27	16	.	TRBJ2-1	TGTGCCAGCAGTCCCAAAGCGGAGAGGGCTTACAATGAGCAGTTCTTC	CASSPKAERAYNEQFF
many	TRBV4-1	17	.	TRBJ1-2	TGCGCCAGCAGCCAAGATCGGACGAGACGGGAATTCTATGGCTACACCTTC	CASSQDRTRREFYGYTF
few	TRBV30	13	.	TRBJ1-1	TGTGCCTGGGGAACGGTATCTTGGACTGAAGCTTTCTTT	CAWGTVSWTEAFF
.	TRBV6-1	15	.	TRBJ1-6	TGTGCCGGCAGTGAAGGGGCAGTCCATAATTCACCCCTCCGCTTT	CAGSEGAVHNSPLRF
many	TRBV18	14	TRBD1	TRBJ2-7	TGTGCCAGCTACTCGGGACAGGGTCCCTACGAGCAGTACTTC	CASYSGQGPYEQYF
many	TRBV7-2	17	TRBD2	TRBJ2-1	TGTGCCAGCAGTATACGGCTAGCGGGAGTATCCCACAATGAGCAGTTCTTC	CASSIRLAGVSHNEQFF
.	TRBV25-1	16	TRBD1	TRBJ1-5	TGTGCCAGCAGTGGCCGGACAGGGCTTAGCAATCAGCCCCAGCATTTT	CASSGRTGLSNQPQHF
many	TRBV3-1	12	.	TRBJ1-1	TGTGCCAGCAGCCCTTTTTCCGGGGGGGCTTTCTTT	CASSPFSGGAFF
many	TRBV13	15	TRBD1	TRBJ2-7	TGTGCCAGCAGCCCCAGACAGGGTCTCGCCTACGAGCAGTACTTC	CASSPRQGLAYEQYF
many	TRBV14	13	.	TRBJ1-1	TGTGCCAGCAGTTCGACTATGAACACTGAAGCTTTCTTT	CASSSTMNTEAFF
many	TRBV18	16	.	TRBJ1-3	TGTGCCAGCTCACCTGGGACACTGAATATAAGAAACACCATATATTTT	CASSPGTLNIRNTIYF
many	TRBV24-1	16	TRBD1	TRBJ2-5	TGTGCCACCAGTGATACAGGGGTCACGTACCAAGAGACCCAGTACTTC	CATSDTGVTYQETQYF
many	TRBV6-2/TRBV6-3	12	.	TRBJ1-1	TGTGCCAGCAGCCCCGCGGGCACTGAAGCTTTCTTT	CASSPAGTEAFF
many	TRBV6-2/TRBV6-3	16	TRBD1	TRBJ1-1	TGTGCCAGCAGTTACTCCCCGGGACAGGGAAAGACTGAAGCTTTCTTT	CASSYSPGQGKTEAFF
many	TRBV19	14	.	TRBJ1-1	TGTGCCAGTAGTATGGCCGGGGGGGACACTGAAGCTTTCTTT	CASSMAGGDTEAFF
.	TRBV27	16	TRBD1	TRBJ2-7	TGTGCCAGCAGTTCCGGCGCTGGGACAGCCTCCTACGAGCAGCACTTC	CASSSGAGTASYEQHF
many	TRBV18	16	TRBD2	TRBJ2-1	TGTGCCAGCTCCCGACTAGCGGCAAGCTCCTACAATGAGCAGTTCTTC	CASSRLAASSYNEQFF
many	TRBV7-7	14	.	TRBJ2-2	TGTGCTAGCAGCTTAGCAGGGAACACCGGGGAGCTGTTTTTT	CASSLAGNTGELFF
many	TRBV3-1	14	TRBD1	TRBJ2-2	TGTGCCAGCAGTAACTACAGGGGCACCGGGGAGCTGTTTTTT	CASSNYRGTGELFF
many	TRBV25-1	13	.	TRBJ1-6	TGTGCCAGCATGGCACGGGGAAATTCACCCCTCCACTTT	CASMARGNSPLHF
few	TRBV11-1	13	.	TRBJ1-4	TGTGCCAGCAGCTCGGCAGGGACTGAAAAACTGTTTTTT	CASSSAGTEKLFF
many	TRBV6-1	14	.	TRBJ1-1	TGTGCCAGCCTCGGCCCCAGGGATGCCACTGAAGCTTTCTTT	CASLGPRDATEAFF